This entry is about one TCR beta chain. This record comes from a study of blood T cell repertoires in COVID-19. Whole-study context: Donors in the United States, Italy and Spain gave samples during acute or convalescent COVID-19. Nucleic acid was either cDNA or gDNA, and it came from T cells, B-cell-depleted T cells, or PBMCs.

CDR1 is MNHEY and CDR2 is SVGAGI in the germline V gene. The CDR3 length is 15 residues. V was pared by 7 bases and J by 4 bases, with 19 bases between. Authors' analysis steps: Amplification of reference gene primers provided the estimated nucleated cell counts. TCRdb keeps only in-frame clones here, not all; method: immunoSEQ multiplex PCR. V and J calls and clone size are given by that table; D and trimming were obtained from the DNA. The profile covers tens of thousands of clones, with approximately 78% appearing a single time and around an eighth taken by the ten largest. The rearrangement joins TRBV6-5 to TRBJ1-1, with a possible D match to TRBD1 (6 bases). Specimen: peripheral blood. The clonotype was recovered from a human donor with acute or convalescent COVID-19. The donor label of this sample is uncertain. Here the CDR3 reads CASNNNREGGTEAFF. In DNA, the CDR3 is TGTGCCAGCAACAATAACAGGGAGGGGGGCACTGAAGCTTTCTTT.